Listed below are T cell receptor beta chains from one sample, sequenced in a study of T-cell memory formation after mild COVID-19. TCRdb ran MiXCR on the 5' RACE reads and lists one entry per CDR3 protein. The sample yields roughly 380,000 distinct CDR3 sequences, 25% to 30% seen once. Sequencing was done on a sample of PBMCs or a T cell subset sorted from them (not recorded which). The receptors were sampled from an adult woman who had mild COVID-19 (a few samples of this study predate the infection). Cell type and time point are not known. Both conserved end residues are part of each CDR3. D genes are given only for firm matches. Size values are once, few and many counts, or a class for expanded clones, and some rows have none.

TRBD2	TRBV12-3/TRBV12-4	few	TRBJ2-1	TGTGCCAGCGTCCTACTAGCGGGAGTCCCCGGTGAGCAGTTCTTC	CASVLLAGVPGEQFF
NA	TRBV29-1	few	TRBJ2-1	TGCAGCGTTGATTTAGGAGGCAATGAGCAGTTCTTC	CSVDLGGNEQFF
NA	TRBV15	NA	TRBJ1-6	TGCGGGACATCGAGGGCTAATTCACCCCTCCACTTT	CGTSRANSPLHF
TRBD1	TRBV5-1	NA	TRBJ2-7	TGCGCCAGCAGCTTGGCCTTACAGGGGGCGAGCTCCTACGAGCAGTACTTC	CASSLALQGASSYEQYF
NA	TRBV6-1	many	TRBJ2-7	TGTGCCAGCAGTGAAGTGGCCGGGGATTTCAACGAGCAGTACTTC	CASSEVAGDFNEQYF
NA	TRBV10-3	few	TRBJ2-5	TGTGCCATCAGTCCAGGGGCCGCCGGAGAGACCCAGTACTTC	CAISPGAAGETQYF
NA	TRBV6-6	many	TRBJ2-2	TGTGCCAGCAGTTACATCCGTTTGGGGGAGGCCGGGGAGCTGTTTTTT	CASSYIRLGEAGELFF
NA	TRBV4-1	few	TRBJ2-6	TGCGCCAGCAGCCCCCGACAGTCTGGGGCCAACGTCCTGACTTTC	CASSPRQSGANVLTF
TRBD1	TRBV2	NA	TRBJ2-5	TGTGCCAGCAGCGAAACCGAGGGACAGGAGGTCCAAGAGACCCAGTACTTC	CASSETEGQEVQETQYF
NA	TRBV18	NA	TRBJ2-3	TGTGCCAGCTCACGAAACAGGGCTCGGACAGATACGCAGTATTTT	CASSRNRARTDTQYF
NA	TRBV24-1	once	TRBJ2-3	TGTGCCACCAGTGATTTTGGGCAGGCAATGGATACGCAGTATTTT	CATSDFGQAMDTQYF
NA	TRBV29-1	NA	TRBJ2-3	TGCAGCGTTGAAGGGATCCCGACGGATACGCAGTATTTT	CSVEGIPTDTQYF
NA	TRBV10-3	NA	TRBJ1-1	TGTGCCATCAGCGCGGGTGAGAACACTGAAGCTTTCTTT	CAISAGENTEAFF
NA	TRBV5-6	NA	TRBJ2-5	TGTGCCAGCAGCTTGAAGGGGGGGGTCCCAGAGACCCAGTACTTC	CASSLKGGVPETQYF
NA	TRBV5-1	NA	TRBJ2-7	TGCGCCAGCAGCTTGGGGGACACCACTTCTTACGAGCAGTACTTC	CASSLGDTTSYEQYF
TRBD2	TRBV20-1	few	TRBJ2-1	TGCAGTGCTAGAGATTTTGCGGGGGGGTTGATTGGCAATGAGCAGTTCTTC	CSARDFAGGLIGNEQFF
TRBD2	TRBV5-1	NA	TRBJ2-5	TGCGCCAGCAGACCCGGGACTAGCGGGGGGCCTTTCCAAGAGACCCAGTACTTC	CASRPGTSGGPFQETQYF
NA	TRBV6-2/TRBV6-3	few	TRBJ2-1	TGTGCCAGCACTATTGACTGGTATGAGCAGTTCTTC	CASTIDWYEQFF
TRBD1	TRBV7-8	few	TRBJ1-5	TGTGCCAGCAGCACAATACAGGGGTATTTTAGCAATCAGCCCCAGCATTTT	CASSTIQGYFSNQPQHF